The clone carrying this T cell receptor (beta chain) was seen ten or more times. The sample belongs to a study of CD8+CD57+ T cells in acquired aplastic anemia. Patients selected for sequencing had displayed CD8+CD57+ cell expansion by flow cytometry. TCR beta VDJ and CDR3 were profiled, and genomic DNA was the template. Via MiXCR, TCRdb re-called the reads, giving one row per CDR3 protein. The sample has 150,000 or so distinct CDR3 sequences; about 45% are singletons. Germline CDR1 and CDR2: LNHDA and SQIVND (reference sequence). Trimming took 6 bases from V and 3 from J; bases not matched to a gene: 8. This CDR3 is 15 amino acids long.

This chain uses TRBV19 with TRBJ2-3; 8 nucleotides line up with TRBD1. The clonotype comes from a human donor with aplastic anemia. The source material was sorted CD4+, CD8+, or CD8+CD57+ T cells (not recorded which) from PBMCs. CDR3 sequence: CASSTGGSRTDTQYF. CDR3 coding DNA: TGTGCCAGTAGCACAGGGGGGAGCCGAACAGATACGCAGTATTTT. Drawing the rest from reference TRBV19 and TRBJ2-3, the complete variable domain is DGGITQSPKYLFRKEGQNVTLSCEQNLNHDAMYWYRQDPGQGLRLIYYSQIVNDFQKGDIAEGYSVSREKKESFPLTVTSAQKNPTAFYLCASSTGGSRTDTQYFGPGTRLTVL.